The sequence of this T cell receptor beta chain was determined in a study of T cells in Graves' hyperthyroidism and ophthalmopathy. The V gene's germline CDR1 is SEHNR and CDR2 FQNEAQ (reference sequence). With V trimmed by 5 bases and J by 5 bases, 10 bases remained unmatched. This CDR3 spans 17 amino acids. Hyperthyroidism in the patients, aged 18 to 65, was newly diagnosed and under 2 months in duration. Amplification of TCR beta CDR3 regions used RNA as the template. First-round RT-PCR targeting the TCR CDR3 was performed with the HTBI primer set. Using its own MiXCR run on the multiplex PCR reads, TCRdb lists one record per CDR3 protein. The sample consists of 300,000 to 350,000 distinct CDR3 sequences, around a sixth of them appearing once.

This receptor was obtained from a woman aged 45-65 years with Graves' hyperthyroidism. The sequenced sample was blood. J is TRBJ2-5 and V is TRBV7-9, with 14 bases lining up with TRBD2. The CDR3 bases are TGTGCCAGCAGCCCCCGACTAGCGGGGGGGCCTTTGGAGACCCAGTACTTC. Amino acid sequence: CASSPRLAGGPLETQYF.